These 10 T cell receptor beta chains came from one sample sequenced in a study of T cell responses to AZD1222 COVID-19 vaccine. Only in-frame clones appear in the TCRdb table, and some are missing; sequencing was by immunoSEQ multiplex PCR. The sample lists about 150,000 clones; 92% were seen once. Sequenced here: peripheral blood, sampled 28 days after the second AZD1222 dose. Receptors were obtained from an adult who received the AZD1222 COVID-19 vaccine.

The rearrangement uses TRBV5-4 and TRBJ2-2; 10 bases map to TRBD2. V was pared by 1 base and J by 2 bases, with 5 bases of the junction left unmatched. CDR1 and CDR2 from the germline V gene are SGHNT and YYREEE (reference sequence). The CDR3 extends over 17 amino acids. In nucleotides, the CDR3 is TGTGCCAGCAGCTTGCCTAGCGGGGGACAAAACACCGGGGAGCTGTTTTTT. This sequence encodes CASSLPSGGQNTGELFF.

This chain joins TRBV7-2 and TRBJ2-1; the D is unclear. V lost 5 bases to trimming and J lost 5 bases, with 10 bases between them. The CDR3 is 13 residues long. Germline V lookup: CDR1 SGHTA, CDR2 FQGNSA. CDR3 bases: TGTGCCAGCAGCCGACCCCCAGACAATGAGCAGTTCTTC. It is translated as CASSRPPDNEQFF.

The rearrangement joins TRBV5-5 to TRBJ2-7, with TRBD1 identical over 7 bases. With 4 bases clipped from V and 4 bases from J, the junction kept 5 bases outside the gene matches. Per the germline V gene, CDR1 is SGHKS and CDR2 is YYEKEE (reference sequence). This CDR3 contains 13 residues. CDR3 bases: TGTGCCAGCAGCCCTGGACAGGTTTACGAGCAGTACTTC. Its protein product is CASSPGQVYEQYF.

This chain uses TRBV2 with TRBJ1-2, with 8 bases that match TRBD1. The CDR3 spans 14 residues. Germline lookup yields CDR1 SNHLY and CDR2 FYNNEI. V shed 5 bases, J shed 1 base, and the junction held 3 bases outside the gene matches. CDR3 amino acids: CASSSGQGNYGYTF. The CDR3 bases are TGTGCCAGCAGTTCCGGACAGGGTAACTATGGCTACACCTTC.

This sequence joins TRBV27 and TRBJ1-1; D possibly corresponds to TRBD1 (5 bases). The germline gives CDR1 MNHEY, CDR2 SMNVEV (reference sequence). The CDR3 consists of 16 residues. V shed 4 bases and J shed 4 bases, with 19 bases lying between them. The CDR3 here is CASSSRPGGYGTEAFF. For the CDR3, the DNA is TGTGCCAGCAGTTCCCGACCTGGGGGGTACGGCACTGAAGCTTTCTTT.

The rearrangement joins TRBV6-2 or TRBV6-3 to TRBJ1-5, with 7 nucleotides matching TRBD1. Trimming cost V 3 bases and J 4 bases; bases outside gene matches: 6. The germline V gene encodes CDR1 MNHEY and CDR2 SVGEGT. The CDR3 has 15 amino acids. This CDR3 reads CASSYLGQLNQPQHF. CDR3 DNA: TGTGCCAGCAGTTATTTGGGACAGCTGAATCAGCCCCAGCATTTT.

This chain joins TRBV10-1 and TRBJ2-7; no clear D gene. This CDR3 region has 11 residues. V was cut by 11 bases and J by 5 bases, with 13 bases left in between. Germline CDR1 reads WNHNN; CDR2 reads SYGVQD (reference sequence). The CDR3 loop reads CAPARLHEQYF. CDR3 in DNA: TGCGCCCCAGCGCGGTTACACGAGCAGTACTTC.

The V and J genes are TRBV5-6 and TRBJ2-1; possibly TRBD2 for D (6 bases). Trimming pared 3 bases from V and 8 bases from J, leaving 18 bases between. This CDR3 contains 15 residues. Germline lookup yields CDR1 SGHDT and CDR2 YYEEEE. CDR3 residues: CASSSMGGGRYEQFF. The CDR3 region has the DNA TGTGCCAGCAGCTCAATGGGCGGAGGGCGCTATGAGCAGTTCTTC.

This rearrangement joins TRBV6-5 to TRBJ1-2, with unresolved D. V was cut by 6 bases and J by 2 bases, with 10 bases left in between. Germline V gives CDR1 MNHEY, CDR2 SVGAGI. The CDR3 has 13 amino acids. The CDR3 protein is CASRPTGNYGYTF. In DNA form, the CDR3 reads TGTGCCAGCAGACCGACGGGGAACTATGGCTACACCTTC.

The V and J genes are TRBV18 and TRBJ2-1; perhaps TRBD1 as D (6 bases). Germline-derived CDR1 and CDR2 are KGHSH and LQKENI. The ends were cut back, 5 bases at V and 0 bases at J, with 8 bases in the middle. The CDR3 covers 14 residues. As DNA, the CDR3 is TGTGCCAGCTCAAACAGGGACTCCTACAATGAGCAGTTCTTC. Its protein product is CASSNRDSYNEQFF.